This entry concerns a single TCR beta chain. The assay was immunoSEQ multiplex PCR, and TCRdb's table has in-frame clones only and misses some. The sample carries 13,000 to 15,000 clones, 35% recorded once. These data originate in a study of graft-versus-host responses after intestinal transplantation. Overall study context: Anti-thymocyte globulin served as induction for all recipients, who then took tacrolimus and steroids for about three years. Overall study findings and caveats: There was an association between peak levels of circulating GvH clones and early post-transplant HvG declines.

The authors plated some 200,000 CFSE-labeled responder cells with some 200,000 irradiated, violet-dye-labeled stimulator cells. Post-reaction, proliferating CD3+CD4+ and CD3+CD8+ responders (CFSE-low) were sorted. After removal of 0 bases from V and 1 base from J, the junction contained 2 bases not matched to a gene. The CDR3 covers 15 residues. In germline, CDR1 is SGHRS, CDR2 YFSETQ. The TCR sequence derives from a human patient who received an intestinal transplant. This sequence joins TRBV5-1 and TRBJ1-1; 8 nucleotides align to TRBD1. The material was alloreactive CD8+ T cells from a mixed lymphocyte reaction culture, obtained before intestinal transplant. Subset in this sample: CFSE-low proliferating T cells sorted from roughly six-day pre-transplant mixed lymphocyte reaction (GvH or HvG direction). This CDR3 reads CASSLVGTGNTEAFF. Written as DNA, the CDR3 is TGCGCCAGCAGCTTGGTAGGGACAGGGAACACTGAAGCTTTCTTT.